This TCR beta chain appears in the sequencing data of a study of cytomegalovirus exposure and HLA in healthy donors. Across the study: The 95 to 150 validation repertoires used the same platform as the 666 first-cohort repertoires, a later analysis reported.

The donors were part of the validation cohort of 100 to 150 subjects. That cohort was separate from the first cohort, which comprised under 700 subjects. Regarding the study as a whole: CMV antigen specificity was confirmed in vitro for a few CMV-associated chains. It was around 160 TCR beta chains that were listed as cytomegalovirus-associated.

In regard to this clone: What it binds is not known.

V lost 1 base, J lost 2 bases, and 2 bases stayed unmatched. CDR1 and CDR2 from the germline V gene are SGHTA and FQGNSA. The CDR3 contains 15 residues. Method: immunoSEQ multiplex PCR; TCRdb's copy keeps in-frame clones and lacks some. The sample carries tens of thousands of clones, about 85% recorded once. The receptor comes from a man between 18 and 35 years old in good health and CMV-seropositive. The sample was PBMCs. The chain is built from TRBV7-2 and TRBJ1-5; 7 bases are shared with TRBD1. In DNA form, the CDR3 reads TGTGCCAGCAGCTTAGGAGACAGGGGCAATCAGCCCCAGCATTTT. Translating it yields CASSLGDRGNQPQHF.